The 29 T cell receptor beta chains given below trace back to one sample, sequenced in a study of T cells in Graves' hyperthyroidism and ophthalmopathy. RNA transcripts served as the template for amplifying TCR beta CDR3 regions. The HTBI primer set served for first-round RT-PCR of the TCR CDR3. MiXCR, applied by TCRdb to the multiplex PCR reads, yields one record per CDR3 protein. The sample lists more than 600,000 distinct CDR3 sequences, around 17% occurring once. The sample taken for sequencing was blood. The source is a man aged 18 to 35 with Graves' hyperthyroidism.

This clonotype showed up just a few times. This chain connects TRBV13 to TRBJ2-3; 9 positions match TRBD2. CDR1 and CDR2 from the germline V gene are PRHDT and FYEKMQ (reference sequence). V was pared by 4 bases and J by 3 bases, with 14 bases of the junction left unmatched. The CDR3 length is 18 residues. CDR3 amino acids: CASSSRFGASGRTDTQYF. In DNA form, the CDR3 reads TGTGCCAGCAGCTCCCGATTTGGCGCCAGCGGGAGGACAGATACGCAGTATTTT.

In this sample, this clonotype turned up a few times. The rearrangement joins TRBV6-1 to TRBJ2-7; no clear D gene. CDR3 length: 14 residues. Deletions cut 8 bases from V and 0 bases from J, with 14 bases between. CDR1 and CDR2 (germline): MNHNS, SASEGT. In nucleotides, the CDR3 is TGTGCCAGCCTTCTGAGAAAGAACTCCTACGAGCAGTACTTC. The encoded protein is CASLLRKNSYEQYF.

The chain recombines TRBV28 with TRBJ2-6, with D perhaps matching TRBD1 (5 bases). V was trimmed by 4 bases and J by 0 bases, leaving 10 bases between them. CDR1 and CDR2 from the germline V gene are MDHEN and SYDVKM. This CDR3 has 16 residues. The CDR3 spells CASSSTASSGANVLTF. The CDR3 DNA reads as TGTGCCAGCAGTTCGACAGCTAGCTCTGGGGCCAACGTCCTGACTTTC.

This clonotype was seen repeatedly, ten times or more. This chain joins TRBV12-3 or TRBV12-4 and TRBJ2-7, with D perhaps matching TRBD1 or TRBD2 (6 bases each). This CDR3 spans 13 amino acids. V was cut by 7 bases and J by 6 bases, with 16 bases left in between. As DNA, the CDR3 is TGTGCCAGCACTGAACATCGGGGGCGCGAGCAGTACTTC. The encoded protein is CASTEHRGREQYF.

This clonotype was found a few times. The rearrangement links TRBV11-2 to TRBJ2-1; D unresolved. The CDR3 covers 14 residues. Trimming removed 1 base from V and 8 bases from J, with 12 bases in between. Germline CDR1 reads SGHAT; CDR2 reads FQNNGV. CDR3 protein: CASSLGPGADEQFF. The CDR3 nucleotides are TGTGCCAGCAGCTTAGGCCCAGGCGCAGATGAGCAGTTCTTC. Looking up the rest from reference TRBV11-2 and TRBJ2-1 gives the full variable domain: EAGVAQSPRYKIIEKRQSVAFWCNPISGHATLYWYQQILGQGPKLLIQFQNNGVVDDSQLPKDRFSAERLKGVDSTLKIQPAKLEDSAVYLCASSLGPGADEQFFGPGTRLTVL.

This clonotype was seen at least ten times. As DNA, the CDR3 is TGCAGTGCTAGAGAGGTAGCGGGAGTACGAGAGCAGTACTTC. Amino acids: CSAREVAGVREQYF. The chain couples TRBV20-1 to TRBJ2-7, with TRBD2 identical over 9 bases. V shed 0 bases, J shed 7 bases, and the junction held 7 bases outside the gene matches. This CDR3 contains 14 residues. CDR1 is DFQATT and CDR2 is SNEGSKA in the germline V gene (reference sequence).

CDR3 DNA sequence: TGTGCCAGCAGTTACTCATATACTTCCCCCCTAGACACAGATACGCAGTATTTT. It is translated as CASSYSYTSPLDTDTQYF. This chain joins TRBV6-6 and TRBJ2-3; D is unclear. V gave up 0 bases and J gave up 2 bases, with 18 bases separating them. Germline lookup yields CDR1 MNHNY and CDR2 SVGAGI (reference sequence). The CDR3 contains 18 residues.

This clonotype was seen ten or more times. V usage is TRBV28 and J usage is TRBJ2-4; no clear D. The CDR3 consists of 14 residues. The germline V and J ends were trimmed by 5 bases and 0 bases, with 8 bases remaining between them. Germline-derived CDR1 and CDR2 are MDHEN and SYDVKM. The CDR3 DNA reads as TGTGCCAGCAGTCCCTGGGTAGCCAAAAACATTCAGTACTTC. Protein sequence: CASSPWVAKNIQYF.

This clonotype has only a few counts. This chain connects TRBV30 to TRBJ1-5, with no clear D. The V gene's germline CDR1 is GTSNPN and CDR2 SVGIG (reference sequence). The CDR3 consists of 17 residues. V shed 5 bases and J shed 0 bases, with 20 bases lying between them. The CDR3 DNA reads TGTGCCTGGGCCCCAGGAGGGAGGGTATATAGCAATCAGCCCCAGCATTTT. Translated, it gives CAWAPGGRVYSNQPQHF.

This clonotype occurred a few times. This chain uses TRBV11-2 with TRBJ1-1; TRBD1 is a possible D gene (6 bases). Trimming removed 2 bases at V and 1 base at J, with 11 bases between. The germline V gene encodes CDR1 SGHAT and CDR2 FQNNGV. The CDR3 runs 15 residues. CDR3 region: CASSLTGHRNTEAFF. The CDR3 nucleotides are TGTGCCAGCAGCTTAACGGGACACCGGAACACTGAAGCTTTCTTT.

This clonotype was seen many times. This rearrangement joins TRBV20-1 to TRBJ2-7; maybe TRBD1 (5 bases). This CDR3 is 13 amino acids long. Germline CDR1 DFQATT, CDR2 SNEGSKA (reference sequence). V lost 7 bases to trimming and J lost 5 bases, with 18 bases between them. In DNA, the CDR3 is TGCAGTGGGACATCTGGGATCCTTGACGAGCAGTACTTC. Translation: CSGTSGILDEQYF.

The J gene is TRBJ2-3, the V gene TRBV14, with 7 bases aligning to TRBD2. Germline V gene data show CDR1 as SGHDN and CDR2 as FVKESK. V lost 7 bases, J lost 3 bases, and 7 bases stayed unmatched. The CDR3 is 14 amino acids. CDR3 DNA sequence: TGTGCCAGCAACCCGGGACTACGTACAGATACGCAGTATTTT. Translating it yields CASNPGLRTDTQYF.

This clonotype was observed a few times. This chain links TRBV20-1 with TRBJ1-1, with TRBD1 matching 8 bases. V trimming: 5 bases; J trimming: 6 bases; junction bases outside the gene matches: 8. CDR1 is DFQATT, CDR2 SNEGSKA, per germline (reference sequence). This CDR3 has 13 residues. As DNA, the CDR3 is TGCAGTGCTCCGAGACAGGGGCGTCCTGAAGCTTTCTTT. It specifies CSAPRQGRPEAFF.

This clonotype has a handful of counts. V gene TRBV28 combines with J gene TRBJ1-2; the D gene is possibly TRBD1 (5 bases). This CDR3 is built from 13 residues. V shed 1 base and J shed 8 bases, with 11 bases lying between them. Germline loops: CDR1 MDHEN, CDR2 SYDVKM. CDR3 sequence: CASSLFTGEGYTF. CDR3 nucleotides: TGTGCCAGCAGTTTATTCACAGGCGAGGGCTACACCTTC.

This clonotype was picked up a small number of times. CDR3 nucleotides: TGTGCCAGCAGACAGGGTTCCAATTCACCCCTCCACTTT. Its translation is CASRQGSNSPLHF. The chain couples TRBV6-1 to TRBJ1-6, with a weak D call TRBD1 (6 bases). The CDR3 runs 13 residues. Per the germline V gene, CDR1 is MNHNS and CDR2 is SASEGT. Trimming left V 6 bases short and J 7 bases short, with 10 bases between.

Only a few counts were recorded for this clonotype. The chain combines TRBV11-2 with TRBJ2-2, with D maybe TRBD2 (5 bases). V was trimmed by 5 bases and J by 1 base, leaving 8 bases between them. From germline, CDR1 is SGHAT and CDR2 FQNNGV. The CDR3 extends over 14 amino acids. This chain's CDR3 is CASSNRGNTGELFF. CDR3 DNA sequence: TGTGCCAGCAGCAACCGGGGGAACACCGGGGAGCTGTTTTTT.

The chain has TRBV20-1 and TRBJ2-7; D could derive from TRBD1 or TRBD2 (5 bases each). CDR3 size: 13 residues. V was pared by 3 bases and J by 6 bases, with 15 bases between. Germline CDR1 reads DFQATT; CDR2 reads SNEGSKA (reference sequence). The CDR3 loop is CSASFQVGVEQYF. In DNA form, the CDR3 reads TGCAGTGCTAGTTTCCAAGTGGGGGTCGAGCAGTACTTC.

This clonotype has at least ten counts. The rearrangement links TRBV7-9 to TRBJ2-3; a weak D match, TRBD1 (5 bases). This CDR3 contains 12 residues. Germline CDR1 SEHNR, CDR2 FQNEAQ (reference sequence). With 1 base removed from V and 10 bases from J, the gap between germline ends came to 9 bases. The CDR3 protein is CASSLGTQAQYF. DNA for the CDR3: TGTGCCAGCAGCTTAGGGACACAGGCGCAGTATTTT.

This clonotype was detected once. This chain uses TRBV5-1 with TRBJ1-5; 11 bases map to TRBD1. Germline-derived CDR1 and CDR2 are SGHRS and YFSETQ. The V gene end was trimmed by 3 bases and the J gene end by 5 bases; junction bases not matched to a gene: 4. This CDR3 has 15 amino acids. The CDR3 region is CASSWTGGADQPQHF. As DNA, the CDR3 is TGCGCCAGCAGCTGGACAGGGGGCGCAGATCAGCCCCAGCATTTT.

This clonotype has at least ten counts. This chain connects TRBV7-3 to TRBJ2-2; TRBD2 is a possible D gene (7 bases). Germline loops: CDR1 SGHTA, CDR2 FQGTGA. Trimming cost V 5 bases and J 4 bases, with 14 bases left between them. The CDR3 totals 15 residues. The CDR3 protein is CASSALGGRTGELFF. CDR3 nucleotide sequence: TGTGCCAGCAGCGCTCTCGGGGGGCGCACCGGGGAGCTGTTTTTT.

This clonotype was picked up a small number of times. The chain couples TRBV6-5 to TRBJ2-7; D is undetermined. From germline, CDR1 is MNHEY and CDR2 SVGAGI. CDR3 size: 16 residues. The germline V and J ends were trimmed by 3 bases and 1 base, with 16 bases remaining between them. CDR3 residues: CASSYPARLASYEQYF. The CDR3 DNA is TGTGCCAGCAGTTATCCGGCTAGGCTTGCTTCCTACGAGCAGTACTTC.

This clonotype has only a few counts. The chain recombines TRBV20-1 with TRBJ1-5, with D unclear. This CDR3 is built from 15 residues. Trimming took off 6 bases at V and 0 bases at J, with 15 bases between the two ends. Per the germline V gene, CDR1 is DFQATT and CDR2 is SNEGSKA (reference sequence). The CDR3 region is CSAKREGYSNQPQHF. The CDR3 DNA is TGCAGTGCCAAAAGGGAGGGTTATAGCAATCAGCCCCAGCATTTT.

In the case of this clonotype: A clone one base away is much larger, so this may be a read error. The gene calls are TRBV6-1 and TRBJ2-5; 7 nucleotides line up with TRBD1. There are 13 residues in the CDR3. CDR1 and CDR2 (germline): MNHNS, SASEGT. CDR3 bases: TGTACCAGCAGTGTCCAGGGGGACGAGACCCAGTACTTC. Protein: CTSSVQGDETQYF.

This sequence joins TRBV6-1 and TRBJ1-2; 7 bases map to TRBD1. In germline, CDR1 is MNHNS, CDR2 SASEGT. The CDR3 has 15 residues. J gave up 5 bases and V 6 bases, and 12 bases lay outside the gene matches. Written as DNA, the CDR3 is TGTGCCAGCAGGGATTTCACTCAGGGGGAGTATGGCTACACCTTC. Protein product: CASRDFTQGEYGYTF.

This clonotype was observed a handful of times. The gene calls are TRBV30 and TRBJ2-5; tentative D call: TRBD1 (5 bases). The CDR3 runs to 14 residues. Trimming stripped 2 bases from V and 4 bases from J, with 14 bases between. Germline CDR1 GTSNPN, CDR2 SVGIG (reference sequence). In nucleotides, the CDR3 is TGTGCCTGGAGTAGGCCCCTAGACAGAGAGACCCAGTACTTC. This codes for CAWSRPLDRETQYF.

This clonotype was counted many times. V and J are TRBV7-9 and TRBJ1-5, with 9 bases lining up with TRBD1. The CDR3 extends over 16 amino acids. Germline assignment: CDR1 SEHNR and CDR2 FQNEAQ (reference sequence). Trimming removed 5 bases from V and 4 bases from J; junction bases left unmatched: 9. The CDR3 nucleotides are TGTGCCAGCAGCAATCCAACAGGGGGCGAGAATCAGCCCCAGCATTTT. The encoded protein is CASSNPTGGENQPQHF.

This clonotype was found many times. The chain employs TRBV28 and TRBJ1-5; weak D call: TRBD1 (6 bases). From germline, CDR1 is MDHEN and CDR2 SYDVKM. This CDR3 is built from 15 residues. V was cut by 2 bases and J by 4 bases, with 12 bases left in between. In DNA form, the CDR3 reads TGTGCCAGCAGTTTACAGAGGAGGGGGAATCAGCCCCAGCATTTT. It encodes CASSLQRRGNQPQHF.

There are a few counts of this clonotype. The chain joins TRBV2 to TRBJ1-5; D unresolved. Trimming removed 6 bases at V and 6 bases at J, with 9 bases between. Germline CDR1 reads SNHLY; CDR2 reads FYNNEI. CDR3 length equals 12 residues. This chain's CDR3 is CASSAGFQPQHF. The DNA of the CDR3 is TGTGCCAGCAGCGCGGGGTTTCAGCCCCAGCATTTT.

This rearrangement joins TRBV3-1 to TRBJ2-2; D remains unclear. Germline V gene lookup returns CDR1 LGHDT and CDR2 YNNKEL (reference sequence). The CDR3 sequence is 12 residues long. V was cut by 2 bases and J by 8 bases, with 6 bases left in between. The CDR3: CASSQIKGELFF. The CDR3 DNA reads TGTGCCAGCAGCCAAATAAAAGGGGAGCTGTTTTTT. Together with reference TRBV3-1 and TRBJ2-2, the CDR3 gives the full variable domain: DTAVSQTPKYLVTQMGNDKSIKCEQNLGHDTMYWYKQDSKKFLKIMFSYNNKELIINETVPNRFSPKSPDKAHLNLHINSLELGDSAVYFCASSQIKGELFFGEGSRLTVL.